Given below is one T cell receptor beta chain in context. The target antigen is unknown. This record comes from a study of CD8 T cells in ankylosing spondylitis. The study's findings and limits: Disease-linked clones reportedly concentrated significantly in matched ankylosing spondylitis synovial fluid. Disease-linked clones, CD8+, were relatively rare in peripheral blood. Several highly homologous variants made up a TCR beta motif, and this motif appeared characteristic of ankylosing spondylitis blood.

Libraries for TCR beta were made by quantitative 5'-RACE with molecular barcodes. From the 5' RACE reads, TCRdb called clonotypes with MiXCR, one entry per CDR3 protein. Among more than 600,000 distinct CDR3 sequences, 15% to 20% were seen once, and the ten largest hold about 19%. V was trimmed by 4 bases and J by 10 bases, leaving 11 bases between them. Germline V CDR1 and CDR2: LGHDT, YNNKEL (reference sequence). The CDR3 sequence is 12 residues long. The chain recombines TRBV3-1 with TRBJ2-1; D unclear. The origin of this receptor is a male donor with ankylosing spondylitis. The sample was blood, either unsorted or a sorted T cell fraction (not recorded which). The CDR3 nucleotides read TGTGCCAGCAGCCCCCTAGGAGAGGAGCAGTTCTTC. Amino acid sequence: CASSPLGEEQFF.